Listed here is a single T cell receptor beta chain. The sample is drawn from a study of blood T cell repertoires in COVID-19. TCRdb's table, derived via immunoSEQ multiplex PCR, lists solely in-frame clones and lacks some. This sample yields 72,000 or so clones, of which approximately 80% are seen a single time; around a sixth belongs to the top ten. The source of this sequence is a man between 65 and 79 years old who had recovered from COVID-19. The specimen sequenced was peripheral blood.

Here the CDR3 DNA reads TGCAGCGTTGAACTATCTGGTGATCAGCCCCAGCATTTT. It yields the protein CSVELSGDQPQHF. This chain joins TRBV29-1 and TRBJ1-5; D not certain. Germline V gene sequence: CDR1 SQVTM, CDR2 ANQGSEA. Trimming took 2 bases from V and 5 from J, leaving 10 bases between them. The CDR3 is 13 amino acids.